The following is a T cell receptor beta chain sequence with its context. Its antigen remains unknown. This sample stems from a study of T cells after yellow fever vaccination. Study overall: Fractions of low cell number were prepared using SMART-Seq v4 Ultra Low Input.

Study-level findings and limits: Some clonotypes, a small share, were shared between CD4 and CD8 compartments. Peak timing came faster in the weaker secondary response, day 5 versus 15.

Germline values: CDR1 SGHRS, CDR2 YFSETQ. This CDR3 is 15 amino acids long. V lost 1 base and J lost 0, with 10 bases in between. A universal primer site and UMIs were added as TCR cDNA was made by 5'RACE template switching. MiXCR, applied by TCRdb to the 5' RACE reads, yields one record per CDR3 protein. The data hold 500,000 to 650,000 distinct CDR3 sequences, with about 17% observed a single time. The V and J genes are TRBV5-1 and TRBJ1-1; D remains unclear. The origin of this receptor is a man aged 18 to 30 who received the YFV17D yellow fever vaccine. Here the sequenced sample was PBMCs, taken 5 days after the first yellow fever vaccination. Here the CDR3 reads CASSLTSQMNTEAFF. Here the CDR3 DNA reads TGCGCCAGCAGCTTGACAAGTCAGATGAACACTGAAGCTTTCTTT. The full variable domain, its missing parts supplied by reference TRBV5-1 and TRBJ1-1, is KAGVTQTPRYLIKTRGQQVTLSCSPISGHRSVSWYQQTPGQGLQFLFEYFSETQRNKGNFPGRFSGRQFSNSRSEMNVSTLELGDSALYLCASSLTSQMNTEAFFGQGTRLTVV.